This TCR beta chain was recorded in a study of OX40 agonist ivuxolimab in advanced cancers. Study at large: Intravenous ivuxolimab was administered to patients every 2 weeks at 0.01 to 10 mg/kg.

V shed 5 bases and J 4 bases; nucleotides not matched to a gene: 9. This CDR3 has 15 amino acids. Germline CDR1 and CDR2: SGHAT and FQNNGV. Study-level points and caveats: On average, CD8+ T cells had more expanded clones than CD4+. Certain nonresponders likewise exhibited a low normalized T-cell clonal expansion.

Worth noting for this clone: As yet, its antigen is unknown.

Repertoires were generated with immunoSEQ multiplex PCR, while TCRdb's copy carries only in-frame clones and drops some. Seen here are tens of thousands of clones, around 80% observed once, and the top ten hold 1.5% to 2%. The source is an adult with an advanced solid tumor such as melanoma, head and neck, liver or kidney cancer. The sequences come from CD4+ or CD8+ T cells sorted from blood, collected in a trial of the OX40 agonist ivuxolimab. The rearrangement joins TRBV11-2 to TRBJ1-2; 8 bases align to TRBD1. In DNA, the CDR3 is TGTGCCAGCAGCGGTGCGGGACAGGAGGGCTATGGCTACACCTTC. This sequence encodes CASSGAGQEGYGYTF.